A selection of T cell receptor beta chains follows, all from one sample in a study of prognosis after radiotherapy for stage I lung cancer. TCRdb reprocessed the multiplex PCR reads via MiXCR and lists one record per CDR3 protein. The top ten clones hold around 16% of a sample with 30,000 to 40,000 distinct CDR3 sequences, about 34% of them seen once. The source material was PBMCs, sampled before or after stereotactic body radiation therapy (not recorded which). Every receptor here comes from a donor at least 50 years old with non-small cell lung cancer. CDR3s include the opening cysteine and the closing phenylalanine or tryptophan. The D gene is left open where the match is weak. Clone size is stated in some rows and not others, as once, few, many or a class when expanded.

v_gene	abundance	len	d_gene	j_gene	CDR3aa	CDR3nt
TRBV18	many	14	TRBD1	TRBJ1-1	CASSRQGVDTEAFF	TGTGCCAGCTCACGACAGGGAGTTGATACTGAAGCTTTCTTT
TRBV29-1	many	15	TRBD1	TRBJ2-1	CSVGTGTGDYNEQFF	TGCAGCGTGGGTACCGGGACAGGGGACTACAATGAGCAGTTCTTC
TRBV6-1	many	13	-	TRBJ2-5	CASRSGAQETQYF	TGTGCCAGCAGGTCGGGGGCCCAAGAGACCCAGTACTTC
TRBV28	medium-sized	13	-	TRBJ2-7	CASRGAQSYEQYF	TGTGCCAGCAGGGGGGCCCAGAGTTACGAGCAGTACTTC
TRBV6-2/TRBV6-3	-	13	-	TRBJ2-7	CASRRALLYEQYF	TGTGCCAGCAGGAGGGCCCTGCTCTACGAGCAGTACTTC
TRBV11-3	-	13	-	TRBJ2-4	CASSLPNPNIQYF	TGTGCCAGCAGCCTCCCCAACCCGAACATTCAGTACTTC
TRBV7-9	many	13	TRBD1	TRBJ2-7	CASSSGTGYEQYF	TGTGCCAGCAGCTCCGGGACAGGGTACGAGCAGTACTTC
TRBV11-3	-	13	-	TRBJ2-7	CASSQGPSDEQYF	TGTGCCAGCAGCCAGGGTCCTTCGGACGAGCAGTACTTC
TRBV5-1	-	15	-	TRBJ1-1	CASSRLTGGLDEAFF	TGCGCCAGCAGCCGCCTAACAGGTGGCCTAGATGAAGCTTTCTTT
TRBV30	many	14	-	TRBJ2-7	CAWSSGSRDGEQYF	TGTGCCTGGAGTAGTGGGTCCCGAGATGGGGAGCAGTACTTC
TRBV19	many	15	-	TRBJ2-4	CASTPGREVKNIQYF	TGTGCCAGTACTCCAGGCAGGGAGGTCAAAAACATTCAGTACTTC
TRBV6-5	once	15	-	TRBJ1-2	CASSSGDSHNYGHTF	TGTGCCAGCAGTTCCGGAGACTCCCATAACTATGGCCACACCTTC
TRBV6-5	many	19	TRBD2	TRBJ2-5	CASSYSFFFSGREEETQYF	TGTGCCAGCAGTTACTCATTCTTCTTCAGCGGGAGGGAGGAAGAGACCCAGTACTTC
TRBV28	many	14	TRBD1	TRBJ1-2	CASSSAQGVDGYTF	TGTGCCAGCAGTTCGGCTCAGGGGGTGGATGGCTACACCTTC
TRBV6-4	many	16	TRBD1	TRBJ2-7	CASSYLPPGTGYEQYF	TGTGCCAGCAGTTACCTCCCCCCCGGGACAGGCTACGAGCAGTACTTC
TRBV7-2	-	13	-	TRBJ2-3	CASSLESGNTQYF	TGTGCCAGCAGCTTAGAGTCTGGAAATACGCAGTATTTT
TRBV6-2/TRBV6-3	medium-sized	17	TRBD2	TRBJ2-2	CASSYFAGGPLSGELFF	TGTGCCAGCAGTTATTTTGCGGGGGGGCCATTGTCCGGGGAGCTGTTTTTT
TRBV6-1	-	16	-	TRBJ2-6	CASSEMADYGDNVLTF	TGTGCCAGCAGTGAAATGGCGGACTATGGGGACAACGTCCTGACTTTC
TRBV20-1	many	15	TRBD2	TRBJ2-5	CSASSILAGMETQYF	TGCAGTGCTAGTAGTATTCTAGCGGGGATGGAGACCCAGTACTTC
TRBV5-1	many	16	TRBD2	TRBJ2-1	CASSWGQRGRHNEQFF	TGCGCCAGCAGCTGGGGGCAGCGGGGGAGACACAATGAGCAGTTCTTC
TRBV12-3/TRBV12-4	-	14	-	TRBJ2-2	CASTQGGVAGELFF	TGTGCCAGCACCCAAGGTGGCGTGGCCGGGGAGCTGTTTTTT
TRBV28	-	16	-	TRBJ1-6	CASSLGRGCPSSPLHF	TGTGCCAGCAGTTTGGGACGGGGTTGCCCAAGTTCACCCCTCCACTTT
TRBV6-1	many	12	-	TRBJ2-7	CASSRANDEQYF	TGTGCCAGCAGCCGGGCGAACGACGAGCAGTACTTC
TRBV18	many	15	-	TRBJ2-2	CASSPYSSGPGELFF	TGTGCCAGCTCACCTTACTCCTCAGGGCCCGGGGAGCTGTTTTTT
TRBV28	-	13	-	TRBJ1-5	CASTRGLLRPHYF	TGTGCCAGCACCAGGGGACTTCTACGGCCCCATTATTTT
TRBV20-1	-	13	-	TRBJ1-2	CSARDRTPYGYTF	TGCAGTGCTAGAGACAGGACCCCCTATGGCTACACCTTC
TRBV7-9	many	12	TRBD2	TRBJ2-1	CASSPTGGEQFF	TGTGCCAGCAGCCCTACGGGGGGTGAGCAGTTCTTC
TRBV7-8	many	14	-	TRBJ2-1	CASSLVGQAHEQFF	TGTGCCAGCAGCTTAGTCGGGCAAGCACATGAGCAGTTCTTC
TRBV5-5	many	15	-	TRBJ2-5	CASSLGPQKWETQYF	TGTGCCAGCAGCTTGGGTCCTCAGAAGTGGGAGACCCAGTACTTC
TRBV20-1	many	14	-	TRBJ1-5	CSASNGQSNQPQHF	TGCAGTGCTAGCAACGGACAGAGCAATCAGCCCCAGCATTTT
TRBV3-1	many	15	-	TRBJ1-4	CASSHGGSTNEKLFF	TGTGCCAGCAGCCATGGGGGATCGACTAATGAAAAACTGTTTTTT
TRBV20-1	many	15	TRBD2	TRBJ2-1	CSARLAGGGYNEQFF	TGCAGTGCTCGCTTAGCGGGAGGGGGTTACAATGAGCAGTTCTTC
TRBV6-1	few	14	-	TRBJ1-1	CASTNTGTSTEAFF	TGTGCCAGCACCAATACAGGGACGAGCACTGAAGCTTTCTTT
TRBV2	many	13	TRBD1	TRBJ1-1	CASIKDRDTEAFF	TGTGCCAGCATTAAGGACAGGGATACTGAAGCTTTCTTT
TRBV4-2	many	14	-	TRBJ2-2	CASSQGPGTGELFF	TGTGCCAGCAGCCAAGGGCCGGGCACCGGGGAGCTGTTTTTT
TRBV5-4	-	16	-	TRBJ2-5	CASSLASRTGVETQYF	TGTGCCAGCAGCTTGGCGTCTCGCACAGGCGTGGAGACCCAATACTTC
TRBV11-1	many	15	-	TRBJ2-1	CASSQDRLSYNEQFF	TGTGCCAGCAGTCAAGACAGACTCAGCTACAATGAGCAGTTCTTC
TRBV19	-	14	-	TRBJ2-7	CASSPRGGEYEHYF	TGTGCCAGTAGCCCCCGAGGTGGGGAGTACGAGCATTACTTC
TRBV18	many	15	TRBD1	TRBJ1-1	CASSTGQAMNTEAFF	TGTGCCAGCTCAACTGGACAGGCCATGAACACTGAAGCTTTCTTT
TRBV5-1	many	15	TRBD2	TRBJ2-7	CASSLSSGEHYEQYF	TGCGCCAGCAGCTTGTCTAGCGGGGAACACTACGAGCAGTACTTC
TRBV29-1	-	12	-	TRBJ2-5	CSAVPPGESRYF	TGCAGCGCTGTGCCGCCGGGAGAGAGCCGGTACTTC
TRBV10-2	-	15	-	TRBJ2-7	CASSEVKRGTYEQYF	TGCGCCAGCAGTGAGGTTAAGCGTGGTACCTACGAGCAGTACTTC
TRBV19	-	16	TRBD2	TRBJ2-1	CASSTFSGRAYNEQFF	TGTGCCAGTAGTACGTTCAGCGGGAGGGCCTACAATGAGCAGTTCTTC
TRBV2	-	14	-	TRBJ1-2	CASSELRTGYGYTF	TGTGCCAGCAGTGAATTACGGACTGGCTATGGCTACACCTTC
TRBV6-5	many	17	-	TRBJ2-2	CASSYSPRTVSTGELFF	TGTGCCAGCAGTTACTCCCCTCGGACAGTTAGCACCGGGGAGCTGTTTTTT
TRBV25-1	many	14	TRBD1	TRBJ1-2	CASSDRGQDYGYTF	TGTGCCAGCAGTGACAGGGGGCAAGACTATGGCTACACCTTC
TRBV20-1	-	15	-	TRBJ2-5	CSARGKDILGETQCF	TGCAGTGCTAGAGGGAAGGACATCTTAGGGGAGACCCAGTGCTTC
TRBV2	many	15	TRBD2	TRBJ2-7	CASSDTSGRIYEQYF	TGTGCCAGCAGTGATACTAGCGGGAGGATCTACGAGCAGTACTTC